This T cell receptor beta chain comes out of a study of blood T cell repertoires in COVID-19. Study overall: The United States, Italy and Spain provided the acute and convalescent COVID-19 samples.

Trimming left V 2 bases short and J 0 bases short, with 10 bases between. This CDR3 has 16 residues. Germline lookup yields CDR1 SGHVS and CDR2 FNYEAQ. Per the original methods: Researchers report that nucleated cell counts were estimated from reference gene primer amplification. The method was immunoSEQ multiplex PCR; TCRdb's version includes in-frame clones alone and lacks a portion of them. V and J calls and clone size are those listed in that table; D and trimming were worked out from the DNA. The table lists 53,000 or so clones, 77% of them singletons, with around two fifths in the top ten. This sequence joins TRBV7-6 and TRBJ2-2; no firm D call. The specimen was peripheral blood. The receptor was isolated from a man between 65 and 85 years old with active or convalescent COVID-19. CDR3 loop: CASSLRSTANTGELFF. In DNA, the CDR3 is TGTGCCAGCAGCTTAAGGTCTACAGCGAACACCGGGGAGCTGTTTTTT.